The text below deals with one T cell receptor (beta chain). Source study methods: Amplification with reference gene primers provided the estimates of nucleated cell counts. Here immunoSEQ multiplex PCR was the method, and the copy in TCRdb shows in-frame clones only, minus some. V, J and clone size were drawn from that table, and D and trimming were deduced from the DNA. This table holds around 320,000 clones, roughly 90% found once. The data stem from a study of blood T cell repertoires in COVID-19. The CDR3 covers 12 residues. V lost 7 bases, J lost 10 bases, and 15 bases lay in between. Looked up from germline, CDR1 is SGHRS and CDR2 is YFSETQ.

This sequence originates from a woman between 18 and 29 years old with acute COVID-19. The gene calls are TRBV5-1 and TRBJ1-5; no clear D gene. The sequenced material came from PBMCs or T cells enriched from blood (not recorded which). CDR3 region: CASRGSGGPQHF. CDR3 nucleotide sequence: TGCGCCAGCCGGGGTTCGGGCGGCCCCCAGCATTTT.